This T cell receptor (beta chain) was recorded in a study of blood T cells in healthy people across ages (dated by TCRdb to between 2015 and 2017). Background for the entire study: In model experiments, roughly one uniquely barcoded TCR beta cDNA molecule per two T cells was captured by template switching. To avoid experimental bias, donors of different ages were spread randomly across the sequencing lanes. The donors were divided into four age groups: young (average about 15 years), middle-aged (approximately 42), aged (approximately 59) and long-lived (around 80). Age-related changes in TCR beta repertoire diversity were measured in the study by deep sequencing normalized with unique cDNA molecular identifiers. Using the same blood draw, the study looked at two additional independent replicas of 1 million unique cDNA reads for two donors, one aged 18 to 30 and the other aged 80 or older.

As for this clonotype: Its specific antigen is unknown. No much larger clonotype is one base removed from it; base qualities were not supplied.

The protocol used for the library was 5' RACE. Sequenced using an Illumina HiSeq 2500. A second 7 to 11 cycle PCR used a sample-barcoded 5' primer and a J-beta primer mix. A template-switch 5' adaptor carrying 12 random nucleotides introduced a unique molecular identifier onto each TCR beta cDNA molecule. Each sample yielded at least 2.5 million CDR3-containing paired-end reads. First-strand cDNA synthesis was performed from all RNA using the Mint cDNA synthesis kit, with priming by a TRBC-specific oligonucleotide. All cDNA was treated with uracil-DNA glycosylase and then went through a first 18-cycle PCR with the universal primers M1SS and BC2_uni_R. The study's own analysis went as follows. Each sample was normalized by randomly selecting 1 million high-quality reads, each carrying a distinct molecular identifier. Reads with shared molecular identifiers were discarded instead of being binned into consensus sequences. MiTCR, with a Q25 quality threshold and the strictest error-elimination algorithm, was used for CDR3 identification, clonotype clustering and error correction. Lower-bound total TCR beta diversity was estimated with a nonparametric unseen species model using Euler transformation. TCRdb reprocessed the public reads (quality trimming at Q25 with fastp, clone calling with MiXCR) and kept in-frame beta chains. Merged by CDR3 protein, the rows form single entries marked with the most common genes and DNA. These V and J calls rely on TCRdb rather than the paper's analysis. The sample yields hundreds of thousands of distinct CDR3 sequences; around two fifths were counted once. The leading ten clones occupy approximately 31% of the sample.

General findings and caveats noted by the study authors: Estimates of total diversity based on one million sequenced T cells were considered lower bounds and underestimates. Compared with the aged group, the long-lived group had more naive CD4+ T cells, fewer expanded clones and increased TCR diversity, a pattern suggesting age selection. Because donor CMV infection status was unknown, age-related changes in expanded clonotypes were potentially confounded. Observed TCR beta diversity per million T cells fell roughly linearly with age, and a significant reduction was already apparent by age around 40. Because profiling used bulk unsorted PBMCs, naive and antigen-experienced compartments could not be compared conclusively. Observed TCR beta diversity correlated strongly with the percentage of naive T cells measured by flow cytometry.

Donors were 39 systemically healthy Caucasian individuals from Russia aged 6 to 90 years. Around 10 milliliters of peripheral blood were collected from each donor into EDTA-treated Vacutainer tubes. Ficoll-Paque density-gradient centrifugation was used to isolate PBMCs, with at least 6 million per sample. Trizol reagent was used to extract total RNA from the PBMCs, yielding at least 5 micrograms per sample. Naive CD45RAhigh/CD27high T cell percentages were measured by flow cytometry on a PBMC aliquot from every donor. The germline V gene encodes CDR1 MNHEY and CDR2 SVGAGI. Relative to germline, V is missing 5 bases and J is missing 8 bases, with 6 bases of the junction outside any gene match. The CDR3 holds 14 amino acids from the cysteine to the phenylalanine. The kept DNA is CDR3 alone, 42 bases in frame from the first base.

The receptor chain draws on TRBV6-5 and TRBJ1-4; 9 middle bases align to TRBD1. Sequenced input: blood. The source is an elderly man in good health. The DNA reads TGTGCCAGCAGTGACCGGGACAGGGACGAAAAACTGTTTTTT. Translated, it gives CASSDRDRDEKLFF.